Each of the 20 T cell receptor beta chains below was sequenced from the same sample in a study of T cell responses to AZD1222 COVID-19 vaccine. Clones were sequenced by immunoSEQ multiplex PCR, and TCRdb holds only the in-frame ones, with some missing. The sample has about 150,000 clones; 92% are singletons. The specimen was peripheral blood, collected 28 days after the second AZD1222 dose. The source of these receptors is an adult who received the AZD1222 COVID-19 vaccine.

This clone was observed a single time. This chain links TRBV24-1 with TRBJ1-2; no clear D gene. V shed 3 bases and J shed 7 bases, with 11 bases lying between them. There are 13 residues in the CDR3. The germline V gene encodes CDR1 KGHDR and CDR2 SFDVKD. This CDR3 is CATSDVEAGGYTF. The CDR3 coding sequence is TGTGCCACCAGTGATGTTGAAGCAGGTGGCTACACCTTC.

The chain combines TRBV18 with TRBJ2-3; D possibly corresponds to TRBD1 (6 bases). Looked up from germline, CDR1 is KGHSH and CDR2 is LQKENI. This CDR3 is 16 amino acids long. V shed 1 base and J shed 0 bases, with 11 bases lying between them. The CDR3: CASSPQSQGSTDTQYF. As DNA, the CDR3 is TGTGCCAGCTCACCACAGAGTCAGGGGAGCACAGATACGCAGTATTTT.

The rearrangement uses TRBV5-5 and TRBJ1-1; D might be TRBD1 (6 bases). The germline V gene encodes CDR1 SGHKS and CDR2 YYEKEE (reference sequence). Trimming shortened V by 4 bases and J by 1 base, and 8 bases separated the two germline ends. The CDR3 contains 13 residues. CDR3 coding DNA: TGTGCCAGCAGCCAGGGACAGAACACTGAAGCTTTCTTT. Protein sequence: CASSQGQNTEAFF.

The rearrangement joins TRBV29-1 to TRBJ2-3; TRBD1 matches at 9 bases. The CDR3 is 13 amino acids. The ends lost 5 bases at V and 4 bases at J; junction bases unmatched: 4. Germline V gene sequence: CDR1 SQVTM, CDR2 ANQGSEA. The CDR3 loop reads CSVSDRGADTQYF. The CDR3 DNA sequence: TGCAGCGTTTCGGACAGGGGAGCAGATACGCAGTATTTT.

The gene calls are TRBV5-6 and TRBJ1-2; maybe TRBD1 (5 bases). Germline V gives CDR1 SGHDT, CDR2 YYEEEE. V was clipped by 7 bases and J by 1 base, with 14 bases between them. This CDR3 contains 14 residues. The DNA of the CDR3 is TGTGCCAGCGGCAGAGGGGATTTTAACTATGGCTACACCTTC. Translating gives CASGRGDFNYGYTF. Full variable domain (outside the CDR3, taken from reference TRBV5-6 and TRBJ1-2): DAGVTQSPTHLIKTRGQQVTLRCSPKSGHDTVSWYQQALGQGPQFIFQYYEEEERQRGNFPDRFSGHQFPNYSSELNVNALLLGDSALYLCASGRGDFNYGYTFGSGTRLTVV.

This clone was detected once. This rearrangement joins TRBV28 to TRBJ2-7, with TRBD1 matching over 8 bases. Per the germline V gene, CDR1 is MDHEN and CDR2 is SYDVKM. The CDR3 is 15 residues long. Trimming removed 3 bases from V and 2 bases from J; junction bases left unmatched: 6. The CDR3 reads CASSFPVRGPYEQYF. CDR3 coding DNA: TGTGCCAGCAGTTTCCCGGTCAGGGGGCCCTACGAGCAGTACTTC.

This rearrangement joins TRBV9 to TRBJ2-7, with 8 positions matching TRBD2. The CDR3 consists of 15 residues. Germline V gene lookup returns CDR1 SGDLS and CDR2 YYNGEE. Trimming cost V 1 base and J 0 bases; bases outside gene matches: 3. CDR3 protein: CASSVSGGHSYEQYF. DNA for the CDR3: TGTGCCAGCAGCGTAAGCGGGGGTCACTCCTACGAGCAGTACTTC.

The chain employs TRBV25-1 and TRBJ1-1; TRBD1 matches at 12 bases. Germline assignment: CDR1 MGHDK and CDR2 SYGVNS. V was pared by 3 bases and J by 3 bases, with 8 bases of the junction left unmatched. CDR3 length: 17 amino acids. The CDR3 bases are TGTGCCAGCAGTGAGTCCGGGACAGGGGGCCGTGACACTGAAGCTTTCTTT. Translation: CASSESGTGGRDTEAFF.

A note on this clone: This CDR3 is also generated by other DNA sequences in the sample. The chain is built from TRBV5-6 and TRBJ1-5; D not certain. Germline V CDR1 and CDR2: SGHDT, YYEEEE. The V and J ends lost 4 bases and 2 bases respectively, with 4 bases between them. This CDR3 comprises 12 residues. The CDR3 reads CASSLGNQPQHF. In DNA, the CDR3 is TGTGCCAGCAGCCTGGGCAATCAGCCCCAGCATTTT. The entire variable domain, with the rest obtained from reference TRBV5-6 and TRBJ1-5, is as follows: DAGVTQSPTHLIKTRGQQVTLRCSPKSGHDTVSWYQQALGQGPQFIFQYYEEEERQRGNFPDRFSGHQFPNYSSELNVNALLLGDSALYLCASSLGNQPQHFGDGTRLSIL.

The chain combines TRBV4-1 with TRBJ1-4; unclear D gene. The CDR3 length is 14 residues. Germline lookup yields CDR1 MGHRA and CDR2 YSYEKL. With 4 bases removed from V and 4 bases from J, the gap between germline ends came to 10 bases. CDR3 in amino acids: CASSLGPVNEKLFF. The CDR3 DNA follows: TGCGCCAGCAGCCTCGGGCCTGTTAATGAAAAACTGTTTTTT.

This clone was counted a single time. The chain recombines TRBV29-1 with TRBJ1-3; D gene ambiguous. V lost 4 bases and J 1 base, leaving 8 bases between the germline ends. Germline values: CDR1 SQVTM, CDR2 ANQGSEA. This CDR3 has 13 residues. CDR3 sequence (DNA): TGCAGCGTTGTCCAGCCTTCTGGAAACACCATATATTTT. Translated: CSVVQPSGNTIYF.

Here the CDR3 DNA reads TGTGCCAGCAGGATTACAGGAACTTACGAGCAGTACTTC. Its translation is CASRITGTYEQYF. The chain combines TRBV2 with TRBJ2-7; D perhaps matches TRBD1 (5 bases). Germline CDR1 SNHLY, CDR2 FYNNEI. CDR3 length equals 13 residues. V was pared by 6 bases and J by 4 bases, with 13 bases between. Full variable domain (missing parts from reference TRBV2 and TRBJ2-7): EPEVTQTPSHQVTQMGQEVILRCVPISNHLYFYWYRQILGQKVEFLVSFYNNEISEKSEIFDDQFSVERPDGSNFTLKIRSTKLEDSAMYFCASRITGTYEQYFGPGTRLTVT.

The chain recombines TRBV21-1 with TRBJ1-6. TRBV21-1 is shown as a pseudogene. CDR3 size: 15 residues. The CDR3, as DNA: TGTGCTAGCCGTAGTCAAGCGGTAGGGAATTCACCCCTCCACTTT. Protein: CASRSQAVGNSPLHF.

The chain carries TRBV6-5 and TRBJ2-5; D possibly corresponds to TRBD2 (5 bases). Trimming shortened V by 6 bases and J by 5 bases, and 19 bases separated the two germline ends. Germline V lookup: CDR1 MNHEY, CDR2 SVGAGI. The CDR3 runs to 15 residues. CDR3 sequence (DNA): TGTGCCAGCAGAAGGGCGGGCGGCCTAGGTGAGACCCAGTACTTC. Residues: CASRRAGGLGETQYF.

V gene TRBV5-4 combines with J gene TRBJ2-5; a possible D gene is TRBD2 (7 bases). Looked up from germline, CDR1 is SGHNT and CDR2 is YYREEE (reference sequence). The CDR3 is made up of 15 amino acids. The V end lost 4 bases, the J end lost 4 bases, and 17 bases lay between the germline ends. The CDR3 loop is CASSASGEGGETQYF. The CDR3 region has the DNA TGTGCCAGCAGCGCGAGCGGGGAGGGGGGAGAGACCCAGTACTTC.

The V call is TRBV10-2, the J call TRBJ2-7; D unclear. Germline V gene sequence: CDR1 WSHSY, CDR2 SAAADI. V was shortened by 2 bases and J by 4 bases, with 6 bases between the two germline ends. This CDR3 has 12 residues. The CDR3 sequence: CASSEPPYEQYF. In DNA, the CDR3 is TGCGCCAGCAGTGAGCCTCCGTACGAGCAGTACTTC.

This chain joins TRBV6-6 and TRBJ1-6; 10 bases line up with TRBD1. Germline trimming cut 4 bases from V and 6 bases from J; bases unmatched to any gene: 6. Germline V gene sequence: CDR1 MNHNY, CDR2 SVGAGI (reference sequence). The CDR3 covers 16 residues. DNA for the CDR3: TGTGCCAGCAGTTCCATGGGGGACAGGGGTAATTCACCCCTCCACTTT. Protein sequence: CASSSMGDRGNSPLHF.

This clone was picked up one time. This chain joins TRBV6-1 and TRBJ2-7; D unresolved. Trimming took 1 base from V and 2 from J, leaving 3 bases between them. CDR3 length equals 12 residues. CDR1 is MNHNS, CDR2 SASEGT, per germline. The DNA for the CDR3 is TGTGCCAGCAGTGAAGTTACCTACGAGCAGTACTTC. This sequence encodes CASSEVTYEQYF.

This chain joins TRBV5-1 and TRBJ2-2; D is uncertain. The V gene lost 7 bases and the J gene lost 2 bases, with 12 bases spanning the gap. The germline V gene has CDR1 SGHRS and CDR2 YFSETQ. CDR3 length: 14 amino acids. The CDR3 nucleotides read TGCGCCAGCGACCCTGGTTCCAACACCGGGGAGCTGTTTTTT. It specifies CASDPGSNTGELFF.

This CDR3 is CASILQGNTEAFF. The CDR3 coding sequence is TGTGCCAGCATCCTTCAGGGGAACACTGAAGCTTTCTTT. The rearrangement joins TRBV12-3 or TRBV12-4 to TRBJ1-1; TRBD1 is a possible D gene (5 bases). The CDR3 is made up of 13 amino acids. The germline V and J ends were trimmed by 7 bases and 1 base, with 10 bases remaining between them.